This T cell receptor beta chain was retrieved from a study of blood T cell repertoires in COVID-19. Study-level background: The cDNA or gDNA used as material had been derived from T cells, B-cell-depleted T cells, or PBMCs.

Clones were sequenced by immunoSEQ multiplex PCR, and TCRdb holds only the in-frame ones, with some missing. The data show 300,000 to 400,000 clones, 88% seen once. The CDR3 is 14 amino acids. V lost 4 bases and J lost 0, with 10 bases in between. CDR1 ENHRY and CDR2 SYGVKD come from the germline V gene. This sequence was found in a young woman with COVID-19, enrolled during active disease. The specimen sequenced was peripheral blood. The chain is built from TRBV10-3 and TRBJ2-7, with D possibly matching TRBD1 (6 bases). The CDR3 loop is CAISATGISYEQYF. The CDR3 region has the DNA TGTGCCATCAGTGCCACAGGGATCTCCTACGAGCAGTACTTC.